The sample holds a few counts of the clone carrying this T cell receptor (beta chain). The data were taken from a study of blood T cell repertoires in COVID-19. At the level of the study: Samples taken during acute and convalescent COVID-19 were collected in the United States, Italy and Spain. PBMCs, B-cell-depleted T cells, or T cells provided the cDNA or gDNA that made up the material.

Germline values: CDR1 SGHRS, CDR2 YFSETQ. The CDR3 spans 18 residues. Trimming removed 1 base from V and 9 bases from J; junction bases left unmatched: 17. Authors' data handling: Reference gene primer amplification in the assay estimated nucleated cell counts. The protocol was immunoSEQ multiplex PCR, while the TCRdb copy is restricted to in-frame clones and leaves out a portion. V, J and clone size reflect that table, while D and trimming were determined from the DNA. The data contain under 200,000 clones, about 80% of them singletons. The sequenced material came from peripheral blood. The sequence derives from a man between 65 and 85 years old with active or convalescent COVID-19. The chain recombines TRBV5-1 with TRBJ2-1, with 9 bases fitting TRBD2. CDR3 in amino acids: CASSLRPGPSGKTGEQFF. CDR3 nucleotides: TGCGCCAGCAGCTTGAGGCCGGGTCCTAGCGGGAAGACTGGTGAGCAGTTCTTC. The variable domain in full, with the rest retrieved from reference TRBV5-1 and TRBJ2-1, is KAGVTQTPRYLIKTRGQQVTLSCSPISGHRSVSWYQQTPGQGLQFLFEYFSETQRNKGNFPGRFSGRQFSNSRSEMNVSTLELGDSALYLCASSLRPGPSGKTGEQFFGPGTRLTVL.